This TCR beta chain comes out of a study of shared clonotypes between healthy human individuals. As for the study in general: A donor's plate count was three for CD4 naive and three for CD4 memory; CD8 naive had two and CD8 memory one.

Researchers partitioned CD4+ cells into CD45RA+ naive and CD45RA-negative memory subsets. The CDR3 totals 15 residues. CDR1 is SGDLS, CDR2 YYNGEE, per germline. The V gene end was trimmed by 3 bases and the J gene end by 2 bases; junction bases not matched to a gene: 7. Profiled with immunoSEQ multiplex PCR; TCRdb holds only in-frame clones, not every one. The sample lists roughly 2.2 million clones, about 90% seen once, with more than 0.35% in the top ten. Study results and caveats: In the sorted subsets, rarefaction showed sequencing was incomplete despite large depth. Enrolling few donors narrowed the genetic and exposure-history diversity that was represented.

In this sample, this clone turned up once. Its matching antigen is unknown. The source of this sequence is a man aged 18-30 years in good health. Some clones in this sample may be carry-over from other donors' samples. The specimen sequenced was naive CD4+ T cells from PBMCs. The subset: CD45RA+ positively selected. The rearrangement uses TRBV9 and TRBJ2-7, with 8 bases lining up with TRBD1. As DNA, the CDR3 is TGTGCCAGCAGCGCTACAGGGGGGACCGCCTACGAGCAGTACTTC. This codes for CASSATGGTAYEQYF.